The clone carrying this TCR beta chain was detected many times. The target antigen is unknown. Trimming cost V 2 bases and J 2 bases; bases outside gene matches: 3. In germline, CDR1 is SNHLY, CDR2 FYNNEI. The CDR3 covers 15 residues. The sample is drawn from a study of molecular identifiers for immune sequencing clone quantification. Using a CD8+CD4-CCR7+CD45RA+ phenotype, naive CD8 T cells were sorted. Whole-study findings and limits: Clone sizes could be underestimated for highly expanded clones when identical TCR molecules share a barcode. Over 99% of effector molecules, yet under 1% of naive-cell molecules, were held by clones above 20 RNA copies.

TCRdb re-called the PCR reads through MiXCR, storing one row per CDR3 protein. This table holds hundreds of thousands of distinct CDR3 sequences, over 25% found once. Input material: naive CD8+ T cells from blood, with Jurkat cell RNA spiked in. Sample subset: FACS-sorted CD8+CD4-CCR7+CD45RA+ naive T cells. This chain connects TRBV2 to TRBJ2-3; 8 bases map to TRBD1. The receptor comes from a human donor in good health. Some libraries in this study had Jurkat cell RNA spiked in. As DNA, the CDR3 is TGTGCCAGCAGTGAAACAGGGGGATTCACAGATACGCAGTATTTT. This codes for CASSETGGFTDTQYF.